This T cell receptor (beta chain) originates from a study of read filtering for tumor transcriptome and immune sequencing. CDR3 size: 14 residues. CDR1 is SQVTM, CDR2 ANQGSEA, per germline. From around 440 ng of RNA, a library with molecular barcoded alpha/delta and beta/gamma adaptors was made. TCRdb re-called the reads with MiXCR, one entry per CDR3 protein. Among some 140,000 distinct CDR3 sequences listed, about 13% were seen once. About this clonotype: The germline gene is not matched at one end of the junction; a read error may be the cause.

The specimen was a population of CD138-negative cells sorted from bone marrow. The clonotype was recovered from a donor aged 40 or over with multiple myeloma. The V and J genes are TRBV29-1 and TRBJ2-2, with D possibly matching TRBD1 (7 bases). The CDR3: CSASRGANTGELVF. The CDR3 region has the DNA TGCAGCGCGAGCAGGGGGGCAAACACCGGGGAGCTGGTTTTT.